The rows below give T cell receptor beta chains drawn from one sample of a study of vaccination effects on CD4 cells after COVID-19. Measured with immunoSEQ multiplex PCR; TCRdb has only the in-frame clones, and not every one. The data show approximately 61,000 clones, with approximately 81% seen just once and more than 3.5% held by the top ten. Which antigens these TCRs recognize remains unknown. The input for sequencing was CD4+ T cells from PBMCs cultured without peptide, taken after COVID-19 vaccination. The receptors originated from a human donor who received a COVID-19 vaccine. CDR3s include the opening cysteine and the closing phenylalanine or tryptophan. The D gene is left open where the match is weak. Where a row states a size, it is once, few, many or the class of an expanded clone; other rows omit it.

CDR3 length	J gene	D gene	clone size	V gene	CDR3 DNA	CDR3 protein
14	TRBJ1-5	NA	NA	TRBV6-5	TGTGCCATCCGCGAGCAGGTTCAAAATCAGCCCCAGCATTTT	CAIREQVQNQPQHF
14	TRBJ2-7	NA	NA	TRBV7-2	TGTGCCAGCAGCTTACCGACGGTATCCTACGAGCAGTACTTC	CASSLPTVSYEQYF
14	TRBJ2-2	TRBD1	once	TRBV10-3	TGTGCCGCGGCCGGGACAGGAGTCACCGGGGAGCTGTTTTTT	CAAAGTGVTGELFF
11	TRBJ2-2	TRBD2	NA	TRBV19	TGTGCCAGTCGGACTAGCGGGGAGCTGTTTTTT	CASRTSGELFF
16	TRBJ2-1	TRBD2	NA	TRBV7-2	TGTGCCAGCAGCATCGGACTAGCGGGCTCCTACAATGAGCAGTTCTTC	CASSIGLAGSYNEQFF
14	TRBJ2-1	TRBD1	few	TRBV6-5	TGTGCCAGCCGGGGACAGGGGTCCTACAATGAGCAGTTCTTC	CASRGQGSYNEQFF
13	TRBJ1-2	NA	few	TRBV2	TGTGCCAGCAGACCGCAGGAGAACTATGGCTACACCTTC	CASRPQENYGYTF
18	TRBJ1-4	NA	NA	TRBV28	TGTGCCAGCAGTTTTGTAGTAGTAGCGGGGCCCGAGGATGAAAAACTGTTTTTT	CASSFVVVAGPEDEKLFF
14	TRBJ2-7	NA	NA	TRBV18	TGTGCCAGCTCACGTACATCATCTTACTACGAGCAGTACTTC	CASSRTSSYYEQYF
16	TRBJ2-2	NA	NA	TRBV7-2	TGTGCCAGCACCCCAGTGGGGGGCCAAGGCACCGGGGAGCTGTTTTTT	CASTPVGGQGTGELFF
15	TRBJ2-1	NA	NA	TRBV11-2	TGTGCCAGCAGCTTAGCTTGGGAGCGGTACAGCGAGCAGTTCTTC	CASSLAWERYSEQFF
16	TRBJ1-4	NA	few	TRBV4-1	TGCGCCAGCAGCCAAGGACCGGGAATGACTAATGAAAAACTGTTTTTT	CASSQGPGMTNEKLFF
16	TRBJ1-1	NA	NA	TRBV19	TGTGCCACCACGGGCCCCCGAGGAGTCATGAACACTGAAGCTTTCTTT	CATTGPRGVMNTEAFF
16	TRBJ2-7	TRBD1	NA	TRBV19	TGTGCCAGTAGTATATCCGGGACAGGGCGCTCCTACGAGCAGTACTTC	CASSISGTGRSYEQYF
18	TRBJ2-1	TRBD2	few	TRBV9	TGTGCCAGCAGCGAGGCCCTGGGGCGGGGGTTGTCCTACAATGAGCAGTTCTTC	CASSEALGRGLSYNEQFF
12	TRBJ1-3	NA	NA	TRBV12-3/TRBV12-4	TGTGCCAGCAGGACCCATGGAAACACCATATATTTT	CASRTHGNTIYF
16	TRBJ1-5	NA	NA	TRBV27	TGTGCCAGCAGTCTCCGGGGGTCCCTATACAATCAGCCCCAGCATTTT	CASSLRGSLYNQPQHF
15	TRBJ1-5	TRBD1	once	TRBV28	TGTGCCAGCAGTTGGGGACAGGGCCGCAATCAGCCCCAGCATTTT	CASSWGQGRNQPQHF
17	TRBJ2-4	NA	NA	TRBV3-1/TRBV3-2	TGTGCCAGCAGCCCAACCGGGACGGATCTAGCCAAAAACATTCAGTACTTC	CASSPTGTDLAKNIQYF
13	TRBJ2-1	NA	NA	TRBV5-1	TGCGCCAGCAGCCCCCCCAGGGTGCGTGAGCAGTTCTTC	CASSPPRVREQFF
15	TRBJ1-1	NA	NA	TRBV9	TGTGCCAGCAGCGTACTAGGGGGGTTGGGCACTGAAGCTTTCTTT	CASSVLGGLGTEAFF
17	TRBJ1-2	NA	few	TRBV5-1	TGCGCCAGCAGCTTCCCGGGGAGACAGTCTTCAAATCGAGGCTACACCTTC	CASSFPGRQSSNRGYTF
17	TRBJ1-1	TRBD1	once	TRBV7-2	TGTGCCAGCAGTTTCGGGCTCAGGGGGCGGGTTAATCCTGAAGCTTTCTTT	CASSFGLRGRVNPEAFF
13	TRBJ1-2	TRBD1	NA	TRBV7-3	TGTGCCAGCAGTCTACAGGGGCAGGATGGCTACACCTTC	CASSLQGQDGYTF
13	TRBJ1-6	NA	NA	TRBV6-6	TGTGCCGGCGGGTGGTCCTATAATTCACCCCTCCACTTT	CAGGWSYNSPLHF
14	TRBJ1-6	TRBD1	NA	TRBV10-3	TGTGCCACCGCTACAGGGGGCACGGATTCACCCCTCCACTTT	CATATGGTDSPLHF
18	TRBJ1-1	TRBD1	NA	TRBV3-1/TRBV3-2	TGTGCCAGCAGCCAGGAGGACAGGGAGGGCTATTTCGGCACTGAAGCTTTCTTT	CASSQEDREGYFGTEAFF
13	TRBJ1-4	NA	few	TRBV19	TGTGCCAGTAGCTCTGGACCTGATGAAAAACTGTTTTTT	CASSSGPDEKLFF
15	TRBJ2-2	NA	NA	TRBV19	TGTGCCAGTAGTCTTCATTTCCCGACCACCGGGGAGCTGTTTTTT	CASSLHFPTTGELFF
14	TRBJ2-2	NA	NA	TRBV30	TGTGCCTGGAGTGTGATGGGCAACACCGGGGAGCTGTTTTTT	CAWSVMGNTGELFF
12	TRBJ1-1	NA	NA	TRBV6-5	TGTGCCAGCTGGACATCCGGGTACGAAGCTTTCTTT	CASWTSGYEAFF
16	TRBJ2-1	NA	NA	TRBV7-2	TGTGCCAGCAGCTTACGGGGGTTTAGTGGGGTGAATGAGCAGTTCTTC	CASSLRGFSGVNEQFF
14	TRBJ2-1	NA	NA	TRBV7-8	TGTGCCAGCAGCCCGCTGGGGCGGGACAATGAGCAGTTCTTC	CASSPLGRDNEQFF
12	TRBJ1-5	NA	NA	TRBV28	TGTGCCAGCAGTACAGGCGATCAGCCCCAGCATTTT	CASSTGDQPQHF
13	TRBJ2-3	NA	NA	TRBV3-1/TRBV3-2	TGTGCCAGCAGACTGATGGGCACAGATACGCAGTATTTT	CASRLMGTDTQYF
16	TRBJ2-4	NA	NA	TRBV3-1/TRBV3-2	TGTGCCAGCAGCCAAGGATTCGGGGTAGCCAAAAACATTCAGTACTTC	CASSQGFGVAKNIQYF
16	TRBJ2-3	TRBD2	NA	TRBV5-4	TGTGCCAGCAGCCGAACTAGCGGGGGCGTTAAGGGTACGCAGTATTTT	CASSRTSGGVKGTQYF
14	TRBJ2-7	NA	NA	TRBV6-1	TGTGCCAGCAGTGAATGGAGGGTTCGGTACGAGCAGTACTTC	CASSEWRVRYEQYF
17	TRBJ2-1	NA	NA	TRBV4-3	TGCGCCAGCAGCCAAGGGCTAGCCTCGAGCTCCTACAATGAGCAGTTCTTC	CASSQGLASSSYNEQFF
12	TRBJ1-1	NA	NA	TRBV20-1	TGCAGTGCTAGTAGAAAAGGCTATGAAGCTTTCTTT	CSASRKGYEAFF
14	TRBJ1-4	NA	NA	TRBV5-1	TGCGCCAGCAGCTTTTCCAGGTCGTATGAAAAACTGTTTTTT	CASSFSRSYEKLFF
16	TRBJ1-1	TRBD1	NA	TRBV2	TGTGCCAGCAGTGGGCGTGTGAACAGGGGAGACACTGAAGCTTTCTTT	CASSGRVNRGDTEAFF
16	TRBJ2-6	NA	once	TRBV2	TGTGCCAGCAGTCATGGGGTGTACTCTGGGGCCAACGTCCTGACTTTC	CASSHGVYSGANVLTF
15	TRBJ1-1	TRBD1	few	TRBV7-9	TGTGCCAGCAGACATAGGGACAGGGGGCGGACTGAAGCTTTCTTT	CASRHRDRGRTEAFF
13	TRBJ1-1	NA	NA	TRBV27	TGTGCCAGCAGTTTAGGGGGATCGACTGAAGCTTTCTTT	CASSLGGSTEAFF
15	TRBJ1-2	NA	NA	TRBV19	TGTGCCAGTAGTAAACACAGGGCCCCAGGCTATGGCTACACCTTC	CASSKHRAPGYGYTF
13	TRBJ2-3	TRBD2	few	TRBV9	TGTGCCAGCAGCGCGAGCGGGGGGGGTGCGCAGTATTTT	CASSASGGGAQYF
15	TRBJ2-7	NA	NA	TRBV11-2	TGTGCCAGCAGTCGTACATTGAACCCCATTGAACAGCAGTACTTC	CASSRTLNPIEQQYF
17	TRBJ2-1	NA	NA	TRBV4-2	TGTGCCAGCAGCCGGCGTAGCGGAGGCTCAATTTACAATGAGCAGTTCTTC	CASSRRSGGSIYNEQFF